This is a list of T cell receptor beta chains from one sample in a study of cytomegalovirus exposure and HLA in healthy donors. Sequencing was performed with immunoSEQ multiplex PCR; in TCRdb, only in-frame clones are kept and a portion is missing. The sample carries under 200,000 clones, 70% to 80% recorded once. Material for sequencing was PBMCs. These receptors came from a man between 45 and 60 years old in good health and CMV-seropositive. Both conserved end residues are part of each CDR3. A D gene is named only where the DNA matches it firmly. Expanded clones get a size class; other rows say once, few or many, or leave the size out.

CDR3 | DNA | V | size | D | J
CASSLRDRNSPLHF | TGTGCCAGCAGCTTGAGGGACAGGAATTCACCCCTCCACTTT | TRBV5-5 | - | TRBD1 | TRBJ1-6
CASSPSGGTDTQYF | TGTGCCAGCAGCCCTAGCGGGGGCACAGATACGCAGTATTTT | TRBV7-8 | - | TRBD2 | TRBJ2-3
CASSEPWTPVQTQYF | TGTGCCAGCAGTGAACCGTGGACACCGGTCCAGACCCAGTACTTC | TRBV2 | - | - | TRBJ2-5
CASSQLQGILSSYEQYF | TGCGCCAGCAGCCAACTACAGGGAATACTAAGCTCCTACGAGCAGTACTTC | TRBV4-1 | - | - | TRBJ2-7
CASSPRTGVGETQYF | TGTGCCAGTAGTCCACGGACAGGGGTGGGAGAGACCCAGTACTTC | TRBV19 | - | TRBD1 | TRBJ2-5
CASSLGGTVTHNEQFF | TGTGCCAGCAGCTTAGGGGGGACAGTGACCCACAATGAGCAGTTCTTC | TRBV7-2 | - | TRBD1 | TRBJ2-1
CASSLIKTGLNSPLHF | TGTGCCAGCAGTCTAATAAAGACAGGTCTTAATTCACCCCTCCACTTT | TRBV27 | few | - | TRBJ1-6
CASSQETAYSYEQYF | TGCGCCAGCAGCCAAGAAACAGCATACTCCTACGAGCAGTACTTC | TRBV4-3 | - | - | TRBJ2-7
CASSLEAGAQETQYF | TGTGCCAGCAGCTTAGAAGCGGGGGCTCAAGAGACCCAGTACTTC | TRBV7-6 | - | TRBD2 | TRBJ2-5
CASSQEAAGNIQYF | TGCGCCAGCAGCCAAGAGGCGGCGGGGAACATTCAGTACTTC | TRBV4-3 | few | - | TRBJ2-4
CASSIGQVYSPLHF | TGTGCCAGTAGTATAGGACAGGTCTATTCACCCCTCCACTTT | TRBV19 | few | - | TRBJ1-6
CASRRDRGSYGGNTIYF | TGTGCCAGCCGCCGGGACAGGGGTTCTTATGGTGGAAACACCATATATTTT | TRBV2 | - | TRBD1 | TRBJ1-3
CAISEGQSNQPQHF | TGTGCCATCAGTGAAGGACAGAGCAATCAGCCCCAGCATTTT | TRBV10-3 | - | - | TRBJ1-5
CASSQEGISRASDTEAFF | TGCGCCAGCAGCCAAGAAGGAATAAGCAGGGCAAGTGACACTGAAGCTTTCTTT | TRBV4-1 | - | - | TRBJ1-1
CASRASGGAPYEQYF | TGTGCCAGCAGAGCTAGCGGGGGGGCCCCCTACGAGCAGTACTTC | TRBV2 | few | TRBD2 | TRBJ2-7
CASGLPRQSGYTF | TGTGCTAGTGGTTTGCCCAGACAGAGTGGCTACACCTTC | TRBV12-5 | - | - | TRBJ1-2
CASSSTGPGSLVF | TGTGCCAGCAGCTCGACAGGGCCCGGAAGCTTGGTCTTT | TRBV7-9 | - | TRBD1 | TRBJ1-1
CASSPGQGYEQYF | TGTGCCAGCAGCCCCGGACAGGGCTACGAGCAGTACTTC | TRBV7-8 | - | TRBD1 | TRBJ2-7
CSVESGQGGYLSYGYTF | TGCAGCGTTGAATCGGGACAGGGTGGTTACCTCTCCTATGGCTACACCTTC | TRBV29-1 | - | TRBD1 | TRBJ1-2
CASSPLDTQYF | TGTGCCAGCAGCCCCCTAGATACGCAGTATTTT | TRBV11-2 | - | - | TRBJ2-3
CASNRGGAARDTQYF | TGTGCCAGCAATAGGGGGGGAGCGGCCCGGGATACGCAGTATTTT | TRBV9 | - | - | TRBJ2-3
CASSQDSGGSPGELFF | TGTGCCAGCAGCCAAGATTCGGGGGGGTCCCCCGGGGAGCTGTTTTTT | TRBV5-4 | - | TRBD2 | TRBJ2-2
CASSLWFGTGETYGYTF | TGTGCCAGCAGCCTCTGGTTCGGGACAGGCGAGACCTATGGCTACACCTTC | TRBV4-2 | - | TRBD1 | TRBJ1-2
CASSLGTPEGEEQFF | TGCGCCAGCAGCTTGGGGACACCGGAAGGGGAAGAGCAGTTCTTC | TRBV5-1 | - | - | TRBJ2-1
CASSQDKKGTGPTDTQYF | TGCGCCAGCAGCCAAGATAAAAAAGGAACAGGTCCCACAGATACGCAGTATTTT | TRBV4-3 | - | - | TRBJ2-3
CASSLSQATSYEQYF | TGTGCCAGCAGTTTAAGTCAGGCTACCTCCTACGAGCAGTACTTC | TRBV27 | few | - | TRBJ2-7
CAIWRASNQPQHF | TGTGCCATTTGGAGGGCCAGCAATCAGCCCCAGCATTTT | TRBV28 | few | - | TRBJ1-5
CASSDRAGDTQYF | TGCGCCAGCAGTGACAGGGCTGGAGATACGCAGTATTTT | TRBV5-1 | - | TRBD1 | TRBJ2-3
CASSLRTATNEKLFF | TGTGCCAGCAGCCTAAGGACAGCAACTAATGAAAAACTGTTTTTT | TRBV7-9 | - | - | TRBJ1-4
CATSRDRSSSGELFF | TGTGCCACCAGCAGAGATCGTTCGAGTTCCGGGGAGCTGTTTTTT | TRBV15 | - | - | TRBJ2-2
CASSLDAGKIYGYTF | TGCGCCAGCAGCTTGGACGCAGGGAAAATCTATGGCTACACCTTC | TRBV5-1 | - | - | TRBJ1-2
CASTPGGGITYEQYF | TGTGCCAGCACCCCGGGAGGGGGTATCACCTACGAGCAGTACTTC | TRBV28 | once | TRBD2 | TRBJ2-7
CASSLRHPTDTQYF | TGTGCCAGCAGTTTAAGACACCCCACAGATACGCAGTATTTT | TRBV28 | few | - | TRBJ2-3
CASSHGQGRPEAFF | TGTGCCAGTAGCCATGGTCAGGGCAGGCCCGAAGCTTTCTTT | TRBV19 | - | - | TRBJ1-1
CASRRGHNYGYTF | TGTGCCAGCCGGAGGGGGCATAACTATGGCTACACCTTC | TRBV27 | - | TRBD1 | TRBJ1-2
CASSARGQGINEQFF | TGTGCCAGCAGCGCCCGGGGACAGGGGATTAATGAGCAGTTCTTC | TRBV7-9 | - | TRBD1 | TRBJ2-1
CSAGTAPPSNYGYTF | TGCAGCGCCGGGACAGCCCCTCCTTCTAACTATGGCTACACCTTC | TRBV29-1 | - | TRBD1 | TRBJ1-2
CASSLEGRGYGNTIYF | TGTGCCAGCAGCTTAGAGGGCAGGGGTTATGGAAACACCATATATTTT | TRBV7-8 | - | - | TRBJ1-3
CASSLGQQGNSPLHF | TGTGCCAGCAGCTTAGGGCAGCAGGGAAATTCACCCCTCCACTTT | TRBV7-9 | - | - | TRBJ1-6
CASSFLGASTGANVLTF | TGTGCCAGCAGCTTTTTGGGGGCCAGCACTGGGGCCAACGTCCTGACTTTC | TRBV7-2 | - | - | TRBJ2-6
CASSFEKSLSNQPQHF | TGTGCCAGCAGTTTTGAGAAATCACTTAGCAATCAGCCCCAGCATTTT | TRBV28 | - | - | TRBJ1-5
CASSQEGVGQGVGSSPLHF | TGCGCCAGCAGCCAAGAAGGGGTGGGACAGGGGGTTGGTAGTTCACCCCTCCACTTT | TRBV4-3 | - | TRBD1 | TRBJ1-6
CASGFGDTEAFF | TGTGCTAGTGGTTTCGGAGACACTGAAGCTTTCTTT | TRBV12-5 | - | - | TRBJ1-1
CASSIGTSGGLQETQYF | TGTGCCAGTAGTATAGGCACTAGCGGGGGATTGCAAGAGACCCAGTACTTC | TRBV19 | - | TRBD2 | TRBJ2-5
CASSLGQGAYNEQFF | TGTGCCAGCAGCTTGGGACAGGGCGCCTACAATGAGCAGTTCTTC | TRBV7-8 | - | TRBD1 | TRBJ2-1
CASSIMGGTNEKLFF | TGTGCCAGTAGTATTATGGGGGGAACTAATGAAAAACTGTTTTTT | TRBV19 | - | - | TRBJ1-4
CASSLGRSTYEQYF | TGTGCCAGCAGCTTAGGACGCTCGACTTACGAGCAGTACTTC | TRBV7-9 | few | - | TRBJ2-7
CASSYGTGLYNEQFF | TGTGCCAGCAGCTATGGGACTGGCCTCTACAATGAGCAGTTCTTC | TRBV5-4 | - | - | TRBJ2-1
CASSQVYSGSLDEKLFF | TGCGCCAGCAGCCAAGTCTACTCGGGAAGCTTGGATGAAAAACTGTTTTTT | TRBV4-1 | - | - | TRBJ1-4
CASSVGLRGDRDYNYGYTF | TGTGCCAGCAGCGTAGGCTTAAGGGGGGACAGGGATTATAACTATGGCTACACCTTC | TRBV9 | - | TRBD1 | TRBJ1-2
CSVEYQGGRGYTF | TGCAGCGTTGAATATCAGGGCGGCCGGGGCTACACCTTC | TRBV29-1 | - | - | TRBJ1-2
CASSLVWTGSYEQYF | TGTGCCAGCAGCTTAGTTTGGACAGGCTCCTACGAGCAGTACTTC | TRBV7-8 | - | TRBD1 | TRBJ2-7
CASSIRTGTSPLHF | TGTGCCAGCAGCATTCGGACAGGGACTTCACCCCTCCACTTT | TRBV7-9 | once | TRBD1 | TRBJ1-6